This T cell receptor (beta chain) was documented in a study of Graves' ophthalmopathy and Graves' hyperthyroidism. The study amplified TCR beta CDR3 regions using RNA transcripts. After a first-round RT-PCR with HTBI primers, a second-round multiplex PCR was run. TCRdb re-called the multiplex PCR reads with MiXCR, one entry per CDR3 protein. The sample holds 400,000 to 500,000 distinct CDR3 sequences, about 21% seen once. This clonotype was found many times. The source of the PBMCs was approximately 9.5 ml of fresh peripheral blood. This clonotype was sampled from a woman under 30 with stable Graves' hyperthyroidism. The specimen sequenced was peripheral blood.

The CDR3: CASSWGTGNTEAFF. CDR3 nucleotides: TGTGCCAGCAGCTGGGGGACGGGGAACACTGAAGCTTTCTTT. The chain recombines TRBV7-2 with TRBJ1-1, with D maybe TRBD1 (5 bases). Trimming cost V 4 bases and J 1 base, with 10 bases left between them. Germline V lookup: CDR1 SGHTA, CDR2 FQGNSA. This CDR3 spans 14 amino acids.